This T cell receptor (beta chain) was documented in a study of cytotoxic CD8 clonotypes in ibrutinib-treated CLL. The overall study: Results showed around 25 partial and 2 complete responses; following median 68 months, approximately 15 remained remitted, about twelve advanced.

TCRdb's copy holds only in-frame clones and misses some; the assay was immunoSEQ multiplex PCR. This table holds approximately 350,000 clones, roughly 70% found once. Findings of the study overall: Timing of sampling differed between sustained-remission and progressing patients. Clonality was higher at ibrutinib response and returned toward baseline at progression.

This CDR3 contains 13 residues. V lost 10 bases and J 2 bases, leaving 15 bases between the germline ends. Germline loops: CDR1 LNHDA, CDR2 SQIVND (reference sequence). This clone was seen a handful of times. Its antigen is currently unknown. This chain connects TRBV19 to TRBJ2-7, with D tentatively TRBD1 (6 bases). The sample here was PBMCs, taken after 36 months of ibrutinib treatment. This clonotype originated in a human donor with chronic lymphocytic leukemia. The CDR3 DNA follows: TGTGCCACCTCAAGACAGGTTACCTACGAGCAGTACTTC. This translates into CATSRQVTYEQYF.